The 14 T cell receptor beta chains given below trace back to one sample, sequenced in a study of blood T cell repertoires in COVID-19. Generated by immunoSEQ multiplex PCR, the TCRdb table keeps only in-frame clones and is missing some. The sample consists of 350,000 to 450,000 clones, 80% to 95% of them appearing once. The source material was PBMCs or T cells enriched from blood (not recorded which). The receptors stem from a woman aged 35 to 49 who had been exposed to COVID-19.

The chain employs TRBV9 and TRBJ2-3, with TRBD2 matching over 8 bases. CDR1 is SGDLS, CDR2 YYNGEE, per germline. V trimming: 3 bases; J trimming: 4 bases; junction bases outside the gene matches: 7. The CDR3 is 15 amino acids. Here the CDR3 reads CASSGSGSRSDTQYF. CDR3 DNA sequence: TGTGCCAGCAGCGGGAGCGGGAGCAGGTCAGATACGCAGTATTTT.

The chain employs TRBV30 and TRBJ1-3; 7 nucleotides match TRBD1. The CDR3 extends over 14 amino acids. V dropped 7 bases and J dropped 0; count of bases not matched to a gene: 6. In germline, CDR1 is GTSNPN, CDR2 SVGIG (reference sequence). CDR3 protein: CASSRTGSGNTIYF. Written as DNA, the CDR3 is TGTGCCTCCTCCCGGACAGGCTCTGGAAACACCATATATTTT.

This chain uses TRBV3-1 (or the pseudogene TRBV3-2) with TRBJ1-4; D remains ambiguous. Germline V gene lookup returns CDR1 LGHDT and CDR2 YNNKEL (reference sequence). With 1 base removed from V and 7 bases from J, the gap between germline ends came to 7 bases. The CDR3 sequence is 13 residues long. CDR3 region: CASSQGHAEKLFF. The CDR3 DNA follows: TGTGCCAGCAGCCAAGGACATGCTGAAAAACTGTTTTTT.

This clone was recorded only once. The chain joins TRBV5-4 to TRBJ1-1, with 7 bases that match TRBD1. CDR1 and CDR2 from the germline V gene are SGHNT and YYREEE (reference sequence). The CDR3 runs 16 residues. The junction had 13 bases not matched to a gene; V was cut back by 4 bases and J by 4 bases. The CDR3 nucleotides are TGTGCCAGCAGCGGGGGGCCTCGGCAGGGGGTCACTGAAGCTTTCTTT. This codes for CASSGGPRQGVTEAFF. The full variable domain, its missing parts supplied by reference TRBV5-4 and TRBJ1-1, is ETGVTQSPTHLIKTRGQQVTLRCSSQSGHNTVSWYQQALGQGPQFIFQYYREEENGRGNFPPRFSGLQFPNYSSELNVNALELDDSALYLCASSGGPRQGVTEAFFGQGTRLTVV.

This chain joins TRBV7-2 and TRBJ2-7; 9 bases fit TRBD1. This CDR3 has 14 amino acids. V gave up 1 base and J gave up 3 bases; unmatched junction bases: 1. The germline CDR1 and CDR2 sequences are SGHTA and FQGNSA. CDR3 nucleotide sequence: TGTGCCAGCAGCTTAGGGGGACAGGGCTACGAGCAGTACTTC. This translates into CASSLGGQGYEQYF.

This chain joins TRBV15 and TRBJ1-6, with D possibly TRBD1 on 6 matching bases. The CDR3 runs 15 residues. CDR1 is LNHNV, CDR2 YYDKDF, per germline (reference sequence). With 3 bases removed from V and 7 bases from J, the gap between germline ends came to 13 bases. The CDR3 protein is CATSSTGMGNSPLHF. For the CDR3, the DNA is TGTGCCACCAGCAGTACAGGGATGGGCAATTCACCCCTCCACTTT.

This chain joins TRBV7-2 and TRBJ2-7; the match to TRBD2 covers 14 bases. Germline assignment: CDR1 SGHTA and CDR2 FQGNSA. The CDR3 spans 15 residues. J was trimmed by 6 bases and V by 5 bases; bases with no gene match: 6. CDR3 sequence reads: CASSPRLAGGREQYF. CDR3 DNA sequence: TGTGCCAGCAGCCCAAGACTAGCGGGAGGGCGCGAGCAGTACTTC. Complete variable domain (other parts from reference TRBV7-2 and TRBJ2-7): GAGVSQSPSNKVTEKGKDVELRCDPISGHTALYWYRQSLGQGLEFLIYFQGNSAPDKSGLPSDRFSAERTGGSVSTLTIQRTQQEDSAVYLCASSPRLAGGREQYFGPGTRLTVT.

J is TRBJ1-2 and V is TRBV7-2; D is unresolved. V gave up 5 bases and J gave up 3 bases, with 7 bases separating them. CDR1 SGHTA and CDR2 FQGNSA come from the germline V gene. The CDR3 is 12 residues long. The CDR3 nucleotides read TGTGCCAGCAGCCCCGGGGACTATGGCTACACCTTC. Protein sequence: CASSPGDYGYTF.

The chain couples TRBV27 to TRBJ1-2; no firm D call. The CDR3 runs to 13 residues. Trimming removed 3 bases at V and 7 bases at J, with 12 bases between. From germline, CDR1 is MNHEY and CDR2 SMNVEV (reference sequence). Written as DNA, the CDR3 is TGTGCCAGCAGTTTGGCCCCAAGAGGTGGCTACACCTTC. Its protein is CASSLAPRGGYTF.

The chain uses TRBV27 and TRBJ1-1; TRBD1 matches 8 bases. Germline CDR1 and CDR2: MNHEY and SMNVEV (reference sequence). Trimming took 3 bases from V and 8 from J; bases not matched to a gene: 5. CDR3 length: 13 amino acids. CDR3 coding DNA: TGTGCCAGCAGTTTGGGGCAGGGGGCGGAAGCTTTCTTT. Translation: CASSLGQGAEAFF.

The chain joins TRBV12-5 to TRBJ1-5; D remains unclear. V lost 1 base to trimming and J lost 1 base, with 2 bases between them. This CDR3 is 13 amino acids long. The germline V gene has CDR1 LGHNT and CDR2 FRNRAP. CDR3 in DNA: TGTGCTAGTGGTTTGGCGAGCAATCAGCCCCAGCATTTT. This encodes CASGLASNQPQHF.

This chain connects TRBV18 to TRBJ2-1; a possible D gene is TRBD1 (6 bases). This CDR3 comprises 16 residues. Germline V gene lookup returns CDR1 KGHSH and CDR2 LQKENI. The germline V and J ends were trimmed by 6 bases and 7 bases, with 22 bases remaining between them. The CDR3 DNA reads as TGTGCCAGCTCCCAGTCGGTGGGGGCCCCTTGGAATGAGCAGTTCTTC. Protein product: CASSQSVGAPWNEQFF. Filled out from reference TRBV18 and TRBJ2-1, the complete variable domain reads NAGVMQNPRHLVRRRGQEARLRCSPMKGHSHVYWYRQLPEEGLKFMVYLQKENIIDESGMPKERFSAEFPKEGPSILRIQQVVRGDSAAYFCASSQSVGAPWNEQFFGPGTRLTVL.

The rearrangement uses TRBV30 and TRBJ1-5, with a tentative D call TRBD1 (5 bases). In germline, CDR1 is GTSNPN, CDR2 SVGIG (reference sequence). V was shortened by 0 bases and J by 2 bases, with 11 bases between the two germline ends. This CDR3 region has 15 residues. The CDR3 protein is CAWSVRQGGNQPQHF. The CDR3 DNA follows: TGTGCCTGGAGTGTAAGGCAGGGTGGCAATCAGCCCCAGCATTTT. Full variable domain (remainder filled in from reference TRBV30 and TRBJ1-5): SQTIHQWPATLVQPVGSPLSLECTVEGTSNPNLYWYRQAAGRGLQLLFYSVGIGQISSEVPQNLSASRPQDRQFILSSKKLLLSDSGFYLCAWSVRQGGNQPQHFGDGTRLSIL.

V is TRBV28 and J is TRBJ2-7, with TRBD1 as a possible D gene (5 bases). There are 13 residues in the CDR3. The ends were cut back, 7 bases at V and 2 bases at J, with 12 bases in the middle. Germline lookup yields CDR1 MDHEN and CDR2 SYDVKM. CDR3 amino acids: CASMRTPTYEQYF. The CDR3 DNA sequence: TGTGCCAGCATGCGGACACCAACCTACGAGCAGTACTTC. Variable domain in full (rest from reference TRBV28 and TRBJ2-7): DVKVTQSSRYLVKRTGEKVFLECVQDMDHENMFWYRQDPGLGLRLIYFSYDVKMKEKGDIPEGYSVSREKKERFSLILESASTNQTSMYLCASMRTPTYEQYFGPGTRLTVT.